The 23 T cell receptor beta chains below come from one sample, sequenced in a study of beta chain features in type 1 diabetes. No antigens are known for them. Isolated RNA was reverse transcribed in full, so expressed TCRB transcripts were sequenced. The repertoire was sequenced with immunoSEQ multiplex PCR; TCRdb's copy has only in-frame clones and lacks some. Among tens of thousands of clones listed, 60% to 75% were seen once. The study's findings and limits: Type 1 diabetes patients had moderately but significantly shorter TCRB CDR3s in all four CD4+ subsets.

Sequenced: Tregs from blood. Receptor source: a man in his thirties or forties with type 1 diabetes. Some clones in this sample may be carry-over from other donors' samples.

This clone was counted once. This chain joins TRBV7-9 and TRBJ2-2; perhaps TRBD1 as D (5 bases). Trimming left V 1 base short and J 8 bases short, with 8 bases between. The CDR3 spans 13 residues. Germline V lookup: CDR1 SEHNR, CDR2 FQNEAQ (reference sequence). The CDR3 sequence is CASSLDGHGELFF. The CDR3 nucleotides read TGTGCCAGCAGCTTAGATGGACATGGGGAGCTGTTTTTT.

The chain links TRBV6-6 to TRBJ1-5, with no clear D. V was shortened by 4 bases and J by 9 bases, with 7 bases between the two germline ends. Germline V gives CDR1 MNHNY, CDR2 SVGAGI (reference sequence). CDR3 length equals 11 residues. The DNA for the CDR3 is TGTGCCAGCAGTTCCTTTTGGCCCCAGCATTTT. Protein product: CASSSFWPQHF.

The gene calls are TRBV14 and TRBJ1-2; D is unclear. Between the trimmed V and J ends, which lost 1 base and 5 bases, there was a span of 14 bases. This CDR3 is built from 15 residues. Germline V gene data show CDR1 as SGHDN and CDR2 as FVKESK. CDR3 protein: CASSQGAALLYGYTF. The CDR3 coding sequence is TGTGCCAGCAGCCAAGGGGCAGCTTTATTATATGGCTACACCTTC.

The count of this clone is one. The genes are TRBV19 and TRBJ1-4; unclear D gene. CDR3 length: 13 amino acids. V lost 5 bases and J lost 6, with 10 bases in between. The germline V gene encodes CDR1 LNHDA and CDR2 SQIVND (reference sequence). For the CDR3, the DNA is TGTGCCAGTAGTCTACTCCAGGATGAAAAACTGTTTTTT. Encoded protein: CASSLLQDEKLFF. Filled out from reference TRBV19 and TRBJ1-4, the complete variable domain reads DGGITQSPKYLFRKEGQNVTLSCEQNLNHDAMYWYRQDPGQGLRLIYYSQIVNDFQKGDIAEGYSVSREKKESFPLTVTSAQKNPTAFYLCASSLLQDEKLFFGSGTQLSVL.

The rearrangement joins TRBV6-1 to TRBJ1-1, with 8 positions matching TRBD1. The CDR3 has 17 amino acids. V lost 3 bases, J lost 3 bases, and 12 bases stayed unmatched. Germline V lookup: CDR1 MNHNS, CDR2 SASEGT. The CDR3 nucleotides read TGTGCCAGCAGTGAGGTCAGGGGGCGCGTGGTGTACACTGAAGCTTTCTTT. As protein: CASSEVRGRVVYTEAFF.

The sample holds a few counts of this clone. The chain couples TRBV7-2 to TRBJ2-7; TRBD2 matches at 11 bases. Trimming at V came to 4 bases and at J to 5 bases, leaving 7 bases not matched to a gene. CDR3 length equals 15 residues. Germline CDR1 reads SGHTA; CDR2 reads FQGNSA. The CDR3 is CASSSLAGGPNEQYF. CDR3 bases: TGTGCCAGCAGCTCCTTAGCGGGGGGGCCGAACGAGCAGTACTTC.

This clone was counted between two and nine times. This chain uses TRBV4-2 with TRBJ2-2; D gene unclear. With 0 bases removed from V and 4 bases from J, the gap between germline ends came to 6 bases. CDR3 size: 14 residues. Germline assignment: CDR1 LGHNA and CDR2 YNFKEQ. The CDR3 here is CASSQESVTGELFF. As DNA, the CDR3 is TGTGCCAGCAGCCAAGAATCAGTCACCGGGGAGCTGTTTTTT.

The V and J genes are TRBV7-2 and TRBJ2-1; perhaps TRBD2 as D (5 bases). Germline V gives CDR1 SGHTA, CDR2 FQGNSA. The CDR3 has 13 residues. Trimming took off 8 bases at V and 5 bases at J, with 13 bases between the two ends. CDR3 bases: TGTGCCAGCTGGAAGGACTTTGACAATGAGCAGTTCTTC. Encoded protein: CASWKDFDNEQFF.

The chain has TRBV18 and TRBJ2-1; 9 bases map to TRBD2. Losses at the gene ends were 6 bases for V and 3 bases for J; bases not matched to a gene: 12. The length of the CDR3 is 17 residues. Germline V gene sequence: CDR1 KGHSH, CDR2 LQKENI. In DNA, the CDR3 is TGTGCCAGCTCCCCAAGTGGGGTAGCGGGGGTCTACAATGAGCAGTTCTTC. This sequence encodes CASSPSGVAGVYNEQFF.

This chain joins TRBV19 and TRBJ1-1; D unresolved. The V end lost 9 bases, the J end lost 5 bases, and 13 bases lay between the germline ends. This CDR3 region has 12 residues. The germline gives CDR1 LNHDA, CDR2 SQIVND (reference sequence). This chain's CDR3 is CASTRVGTEAFF. As DNA, the CDR3 is TGTGCCAGCACGCGGGTTGGGACTGAAGCTTTCTTT.

Only one count was recorded for this clone. V usage is TRBV18 and J usage is TRBJ2-5, with 9 nucleotides matching TRBD2. The end of the DNA aligns better with TRBJ2-7, so the J call may be wrong. Germline CDR1 reads KGHSH; CDR2 reads LQKENI. This CDR3 has 15 amino acids. This CDR3 reads CASSRAGLASYEQYF. For the CDR3, the DNA is TGTGCCAGCTCACGAGCGGGACTAGCTTCCTACGAGCAGTACTTC.

V usage is TRBV5-1 and J usage is TRBJ2-2, with D hard to call. CDR1 SGHRS and CDR2 YFSETQ come from the germline V gene. The V and J ends lost 1 base and 6 bases respectively, with 7 bases between them. CDR3 length: 13 residues. The CDR3 protein is CASSLTAAGELFF. The CDR3 nucleotides are TGCGCCAGCAGCTTGACGGCGGCCGGGGAGCTGTTTTTT.

This chain joins TRBV5-1 and TRBJ1-5; 7 nucleotides match TRBD1. Germline CDR1 SGHRS, CDR2 YFSETQ. Trimming at V came to 3 bases and at J to 4 bases, leaving 4 bases not matched to a gene. The CDR3 has 14 residues. CDR3 sequence reads: CASSSQGGNQPQHF. CDR3 coding DNA: TGCGCCAGCAGCTCCCAGGGGGGTAATCAGCCCCAGCATTTT.

The J gene is TRBJ2-1, the V gene TRBV7-3, with TRBD2 matching over 7 bases. Trimming removed 5 bases from V and 4 bases from J; junction bases left unmatched: 8. The CDR3 is made up of 15 amino acids. Germline V gene lookup returns CDR1 SGHTA and CDR2 FQGTGA. CDR3 region: CASSPQRDLYNEQFF. For the CDR3, the DNA is TGTGCCAGCAGCCCCCAGCGGGATCTGTACAATGAGCAGTTCTTC. Supplemented by reference TRBV7-3 and TRBJ2-1, the full variable domain reads GAGVSQTPSNKVTEKGKYVELRCDPISGHTALYWYRQSLGQGPEFLIYFQGTGAADDSGLPNDRFFAVRPEGSVSTLKIQRTERGDSAVYLCASSPQRDLYNEQFFGPGTRLTVL.

The rearrangement links TRBV4-1 to TRBJ1-2; D uncertain. Between the trimmed V and J ends, which lost 3 bases and 0 bases, there was a span of 20 bases. The germline CDR1 and CDR2 sequences are MGHRA and YSYEKL. The CDR3 runs to 18 residues. CDR3 nucleotide sequence: TGCGCCAGCAGCCAGGGTTCGAGCGTGGCAGACTCTAACTATGGCTACACCTTC. It is translated as CASSQGSSVADSNYGYTF.

This chain uses TRBV27 with TRBJ2-7; D possibly corresponds to TRBD1 (5 bases). Trimming left V 7 bases short and J 3 bases short, with 19 bases between. This CDR3 has 15 residues. Germline lookup yields CDR1 MNHEY and CDR2 SMNVEV (reference sequence). The CDR3 region has the DNA TGTGCCAGCAAACGTTACCCAGGGCGGCACTACGAGCAGTACTTC. This encodes CASKRYPGRHYEQYF.

The chain carries TRBV7-9 and TRBJ2-3; 8 nucleotides match TRBD2. CDR1 and CDR2 (germline): SEHNR, FQNEAQ (reference sequence). The CDR3 is 16 amino acids. The V segment lost 5 bases and the J segment 1 base; nucleotides outside the gene matches: 8. The CDR3 region has the DNA TGTGCCAGCAGCGAACTCCGGGAGGGCGGCACAGATACGCAGTATTTT. Translating it yields CASSELREGGTDTQYF.

This chain links TRBV7-2 with TRBJ2-3; no reliable D call. The germline V and J ends were trimmed by 5 bases and 2 bases, with 14 bases remaining between them. Germline V gene data show CDR1 as SGHTA and CDR2 as FQGNSA. The CDR3 has 15 residues. CDR3 region: CASSPRGQTTDTQYF. In DNA form, the CDR3 reads TGTGCCAGCAGCCCCCGTGGGCAGACCACAGATACGCAGTATTTT.

The CDR3 reads CASSPGWEGYTF. DNA of the CDR3: TGTGCCAGCAGCCCCGGTTGGGAGGGCTACACCTTC. The chain uses TRBV7-2 and TRBJ1-2; D remains unclear. The germline V gene encodes CDR1 SGHTA and CDR2 FQGNSA. This CDR3 contains 12 residues. Trimming left V 5 bases short and J 8 bases short, with 12 bases between.

The chain uses TRBV7-3 and TRBJ1-2, with D maybe TRBD1 (5 bases). V was shortened by 3 bases and J by 3 bases, with 8 bases between the two germline ends. The CDR3 extends over 13 amino acids. Germline values: CDR1 SGHTA, CDR2 FQGTGA. The DNA of the CDR3 is TGTGCCAGCAGCTTGGGCAGGGACTATGGCTACACCTTC. Protein: CASSLGRDYGYTF.

V is TRBV7-9 and J is TRBJ1-1; a possible D gene is TRBD1 (5 bases). The ends were cut back, 5 bases at V and 1 base at J, with 14 bases in the middle. The germline V gene encodes CDR1 SEHNR and CDR2 FQNEAQ (reference sequence). The CDR3 sequence is 15 residues long. The chain's CDR3 is CASSTSGLSNTEAFF. CDR3 nucleotides: TGTGCCAGCAGCACATCGGGACTTTCGAACACTGAAGCTTTCTTT.

This clone was observed a few times. The gene calls are TRBV7-2 and TRBJ2-5, with TRBD2 identical over 7 bases. Germline trimming cut 8 bases from V and 3 bases from J; bases unmatched to any gene: 12. Germline V gene sequence: CDR1 SGHTA, CDR2 FQGNSA. This CDR3 is built from 15 residues. CDR3 loop: CASGTVAGTEETQYF. The CDR3 DNA sequence: TGTGCCAGCGGCACAGTAGCGGGCACGGAAGAGACCCAGTACTTC.

As concerns this clone: The junction does not match germline at one end; this may be a read error. CDR3 amino acids: CASSPQVQPYRSHF. The CDR3 coding sequence is TGTGCCAGCAGCCCCCAGGTGCAGCCTTATCGGTCCCATTTT. J is TRBJ1-3 and V is TRBV9; D is unresolved. The CDR3 has 14 residues. Germline V CDR1 and CDR2: SGDLS, YYNGEE.